Listed below are T cell receptor beta chains from one sample, sequenced in a study of cytomegalovirus exposure and HLA in healthy donors. Repertoires were generated with immunoSEQ multiplex PCR, while TCRdb's copy carries only in-frame clones and drops some. Among approximately 170,000 clones listed, 65% to 85% were seen once. The sample comprised PBMCs. These receptor sequences come from a woman under 30 in good health and CMV-seronegative. The CDR3 runs from the conserved cysteine through the conserved F or W. D genes are given only for firm matches. Part of the rows lack a size; the others show once, few, many or a class for expanded clones.

d_call j_call clone_size v_call cdr3_nt cdr3_aa
. TRBJ1-2 . TRBV19 TGTGCCAGTAATCCCCGCCAGGGGAACTATGGCTACACCTTC CASNPRQGNYGYTF
TRBD1 TRBJ2-1 once TRBV6-5 TGTGCCAGCAGGGGGGGGCGACAGGGGGGCAATGAGCAGCTCTTC CASRGGRQGGNEQLF
TRBD2 TRBJ2-1 . TRBV5-4 TGTGCCAGCAGCAAGCCGGGACTAGCGGTTTACAATGAGCAGTTCTTC CASSKPGLAVYNEQFF
TRBD1 TRBJ1-3 . TRBV18 TGTGCCAGCTCCCCGGGACAGGGGAACTCTGGAAACACCATATATTTT CASSPGQGNSGNTIYF
. TRBJ1-3 . TRBV9 TGTGCCAGCAGCGTTGACAGTCTCTCTGGAAACACCATATATTTT CASSVDSLSGNTIYF
. TRBJ2-1 . TRBV5-1 TGCGCCAGCAGCTTGGCCCAGGGCTCCTACAATGAGCAGTTCTTC CASSLAQGSYNEQFF
. TRBJ1-1 . TRBV4-1 TGCGCCAGCAGCCCCCCTATGAACACTGAAGCTTTCTTT CASSPPMNTEAFF
. TRBJ2-3 . TRBV5-6 TGTGCCAGCAGCACCGACCCCAGAGGCAAAGATACGCAGTATTTT CASSTDPRGKDTQYF
TRBD1 TRBJ2-2 . TRBV5-1 TGCGCCAGCAGCTTGGGGGGGACAGGGACCACCGGGGAGCTGTTTTTT CASSLGGTGTTGELFF
. TRBJ1-1 . TRBV9 TGTGCCAGCAGCGGGCATAGGAGCACTGAAGCTTTCTTT CASSGHRSTEAFF
TRBD2 TRBJ2-1 . TRBV28 TGTGCCAGCACCAAAAAGACTAGCGGCCACAATGAGCAGTTCTTC CASTKKTSGHNEQFF
. TRBJ2-3 . TRBV20-1 TGCAGTGCTAGTAGTCCAGATACGCAGTATTTT CSASSPDTQYF
. TRBJ1-1 . TRBV19 TGTGCCAGTACCTGGGGGGGCGAGAACACTGAAGCTTTCTTT CASTWGGENTEAFF
. TRBJ2-7 . TRBV6-1 TGTGCCAGCAGGGTAATAGGGGACGAGCAGTACTTC CASRVIGDEQYF
. TRBJ1-1 . TRBV9 TGTGCCAGCAGCGGTCGGACAGTTGAAGCTTTCTTT CASSGRTVEAFF
. TRBJ1-1 . TRBV20-1 TGCAGTGCTCCCAGACAGGCAATAGCTTTCTTT CSAPRQAIAFF
. TRBJ2-2 . TRBV7-2 TGTGCCAGCAGCTTTATTACAACCGGGGCCGGGGAGCTGTTTTTT CASSFITTGAGELFF
. TRBJ1-2 . TRBV5-4 TGTGCCAGCAGCCCAACACGAGCCGGGAGCTATGGCTACACCTTC CASSPTRAGSYGYTF
. TRBJ2-4 . TRBV5-4 TGTGCCAGCAAGCAGGGCCAAAACATTCAGTACTTC CASKQGQNIQYF
. TRBJ2-7 . TRBV6-1 TGTGCCAGCAGTGAAGCGGCCGGGACATCGGCCTACGAGCAGTACTTC CASSEAAGTSAYEQYF
TRBD2 TRBJ2-3 . TRBV2 TGTGCCAGCAGTAGCGGGGGGGCAGGTACGCAGTATTTT CASSSGGAGTQYF
. TRBJ2-1 . TRBV5-6 TGTGCCAGCAGCTTCCTCGGGAATGAGCAGTTCTTC CASSFLGNEQFF
TRBD2 TRBJ2-7 . TRBV15 TGTGCCACCAGAACAGGCGGGAGCTCCTACGAGCAGTACTTC CATRTGGSSYEQYF
TRBD1 TRBJ1-1 . TRBV7-9 TGTGCCAGCAGCTTCGGACAGGGTGGGAACACTGAAGCTTTCTTT CASSFGQGGNTEAFF
TRBD2 TRBJ2-5 . TRBV14 TGTGCCAGCAGCCAAGGGAGCGGGGGCCCTATTCAAGAGACCCAGTACTTC CASSQGSGGPIQETQYF
TRBD1 TRBJ1-6 . TRBV10-1 TGCGCCAGCTTGTCCCAAACAGGGGGGAATTCACCCCTCCACTTT CASLSQTGGNSPLHF
TRBD1 TRBJ2-7 once TRBV27 TGTGCCAGCAGTTTCGGGACAGGGGTGTACGAGCAGTACTTC CASSFGTGVYEQYF
. TRBJ1-1 . TRBV28 TGTGCCAGCAGTCCTCCTATGACTGAAGCTTTCTTT CASSPPMTEAFF